The present entry profiles one T cell receptor beta chain with its context. As yet, its antigen is unknown. The junction had 3 bases not matched to a gene; V was cut back by 2 bases and J by 3 bases. CDR3 length equals 14 residues. Per germline, CDR1 SGHTA and CDR2 FQGTGA. Assay: immunoSEQ multiplex PCR; the TCRdb copy retains only in-frame clones and omits some. Of about 200,000 clones listed, roughly 77% are singletons. This sample was taken from a study of cytotoxic CD8 clonotypes in ibrutinib-treated CLL. Study-wide background: Researchers reported approximately twelve relapsed/refractory and about 14 treatment-naive patients, 17 of them IGHV unmutated. Timing of response sample collection was a median about twelve months after treatment start, with a range of 6 to 36. Study conclusions and caveats: Patients with sustained remission and those progressing were sampled at differing times.

This receptor was taken from a human donor with chronic lymphocytic leukemia. Sequenced here: PBMCs, sampled after 12 months of ibrutinib treatment. V is TRBV7-3 and J is TRBJ1-1; 7 nucleotides agree with TRBD1. The CDR3 loop is CASSLRQGDTEAFF. The CDR3 DNA follows: TGTGCCAGCAGCTTACGGCAGGGGGACACTGAAGCTTTCTTT.